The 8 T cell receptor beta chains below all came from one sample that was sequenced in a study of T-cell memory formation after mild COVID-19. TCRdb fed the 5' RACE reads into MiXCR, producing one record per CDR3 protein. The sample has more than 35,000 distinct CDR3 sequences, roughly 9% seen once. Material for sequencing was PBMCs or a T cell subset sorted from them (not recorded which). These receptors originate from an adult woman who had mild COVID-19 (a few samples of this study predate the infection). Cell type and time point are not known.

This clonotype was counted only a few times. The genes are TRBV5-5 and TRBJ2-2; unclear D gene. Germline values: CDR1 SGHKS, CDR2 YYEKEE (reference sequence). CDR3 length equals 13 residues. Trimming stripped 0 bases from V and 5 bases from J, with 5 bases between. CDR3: CASSLELTGELFF. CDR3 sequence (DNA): TGTGCCAGCAGCTTGGAACTAACCGGGGAGCTGTTTTTT.

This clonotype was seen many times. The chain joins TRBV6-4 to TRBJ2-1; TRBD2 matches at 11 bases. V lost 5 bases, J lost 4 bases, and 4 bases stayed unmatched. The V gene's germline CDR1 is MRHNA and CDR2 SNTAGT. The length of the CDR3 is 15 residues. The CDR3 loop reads CASSILAGDYNEQFF. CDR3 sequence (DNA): TGTGCCAGCAGTATACTAGCGGGAGATTACAATGAGCAGTTCTTC.

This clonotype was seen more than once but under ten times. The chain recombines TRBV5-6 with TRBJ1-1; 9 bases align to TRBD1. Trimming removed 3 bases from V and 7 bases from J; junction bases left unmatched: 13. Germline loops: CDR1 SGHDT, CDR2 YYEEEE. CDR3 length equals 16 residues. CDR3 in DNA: TGTGCCAGCAGCTCAACCGGGACAGGGAGAGTATTTGAAGCTTTCTTT. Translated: CASSSTGTGRVFEAFF. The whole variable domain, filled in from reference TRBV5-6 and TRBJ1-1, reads DAGVTQSPTHLIKTRGQQVTLRCSPKSGHDTVSWYQQALGQGPQFIFQYYEEEERQRGNFPDRFSGHQFPNYSSELNVNALLLGDSALYLCASSSTGTGRVFEAFFGQGTRLTVV.

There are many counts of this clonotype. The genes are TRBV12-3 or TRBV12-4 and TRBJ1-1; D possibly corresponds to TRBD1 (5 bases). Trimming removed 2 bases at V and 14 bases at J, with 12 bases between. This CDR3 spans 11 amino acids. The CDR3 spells CASSLQRDRFF. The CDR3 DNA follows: TGTGCCAGCAGTTTACAGCGGGACCGGTTCTTT.

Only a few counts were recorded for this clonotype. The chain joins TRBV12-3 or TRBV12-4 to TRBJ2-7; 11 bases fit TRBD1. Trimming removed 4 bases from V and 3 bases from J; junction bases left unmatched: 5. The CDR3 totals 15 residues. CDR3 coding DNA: TGTGCCAGCAGTTCCCCGGGACAGGGGGACTACGAGCAGTACTTC. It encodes CASSSPGQGDYEQYF.

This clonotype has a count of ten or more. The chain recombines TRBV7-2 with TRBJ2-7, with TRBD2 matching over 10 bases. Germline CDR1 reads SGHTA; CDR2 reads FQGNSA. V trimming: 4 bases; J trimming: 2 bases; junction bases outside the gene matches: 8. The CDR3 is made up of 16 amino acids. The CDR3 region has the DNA TGTGCCAGCAGCTCCTCTAGCGGGAGTTTCACCTACGAGCAGTACTTC. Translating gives CASSSSSGSFTYEQYF.

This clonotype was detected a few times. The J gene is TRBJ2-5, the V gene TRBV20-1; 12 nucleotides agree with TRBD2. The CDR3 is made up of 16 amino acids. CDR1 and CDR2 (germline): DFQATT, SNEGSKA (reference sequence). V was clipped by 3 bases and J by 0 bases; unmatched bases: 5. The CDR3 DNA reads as TGCAGTGCTAGTTCCCTAGCGGGGGGGTACCAAGAGACCCAGTACTTC. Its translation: CSASSLAGGYQETQYF.

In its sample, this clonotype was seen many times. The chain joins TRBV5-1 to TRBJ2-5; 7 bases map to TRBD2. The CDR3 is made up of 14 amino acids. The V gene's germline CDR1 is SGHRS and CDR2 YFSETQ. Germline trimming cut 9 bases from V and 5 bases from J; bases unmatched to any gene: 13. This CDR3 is CATALLAPRETQYF. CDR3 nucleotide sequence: TGCGCCACCGCCCTACTAGCGCCGAGGGAGACCCAGTACTTC.